This T cell receptor beta chain was sequenced in a study of blood T cell repertoires in COVID-19. The overall study: Donors in the United States, Italy and Spain gave samples during acute or convalescent COVID-19. Sources were T cells, B-cell-depleted T cells, or PBMCs; the material itself was cDNA or gDNA.

Self-reported history from a screening survey and questionnaire set each donor's cohort. There are 16 residues in the CDR3. Germline loops: CDR1 SGHTA, CDR2 FQGTGA. V shed 1 base and J 7 bases; nucleotides not matched to a gene: 9. Per the original data handling: Estimation of nucleated cell counts relied on the amplification of reference gene primers. Using immunoSEQ multiplex PCR, the repertoire was profiled, and TCRdb retains in-frame clones only, with some absent. V, J and clone size are taken as reported in that table, and D and trimming were inferred from the DNA itself. The data contain around 200,000 clones, about 88% of them singletons.

The V call is TRBV7-3, the J call TRBJ2-1; 8 positions agree with TRBD2. The source of this sequence is a woman aged 35 to 49 with acute COVID-19. Sequencing was done on a sample of PBMCs or T cells enriched from blood (not recorded which). The CDR3 DNA sequence: TGTGCCAGCAGCTTAAGCCCCAGCGGGGGTTCAAATGAGCAGTTCTTC. Protein product: CASSLSPSGGSNEQFF.